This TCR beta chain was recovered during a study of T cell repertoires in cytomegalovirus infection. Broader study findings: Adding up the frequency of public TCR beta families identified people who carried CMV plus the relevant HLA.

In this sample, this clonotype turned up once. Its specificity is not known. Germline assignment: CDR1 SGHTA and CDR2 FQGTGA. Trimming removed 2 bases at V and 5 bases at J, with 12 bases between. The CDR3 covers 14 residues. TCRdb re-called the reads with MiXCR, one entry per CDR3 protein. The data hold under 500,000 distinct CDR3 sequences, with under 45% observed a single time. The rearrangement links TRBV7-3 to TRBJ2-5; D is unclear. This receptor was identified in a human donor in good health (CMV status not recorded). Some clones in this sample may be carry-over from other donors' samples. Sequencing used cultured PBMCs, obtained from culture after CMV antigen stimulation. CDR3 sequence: CASSLGVDGETQYF. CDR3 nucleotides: TGTGCCAGCAGCTTAGGAGTGGATGGCGAGACCCAGTACTTC.